The 2 T cell receptor beta chains below all came from one sample that was sequenced in a study of shared clonotypes between healthy human individuals (TCRdb year 2020). Libraries were made using the immunoSEQ multiplex PCR assay. As stored in TCRdb, this immuneACCESS dataset retains in-frame rearrangements with V and J assigned. A fraction of the clones does not appear; measured against another copy, unresolved V genes explain less than half of the discrepancy, and the remainder lacks a known reason. The sample data list under 1,100,000 clones, and approximately 80% of these were observed just once. The top ten clones comprise 0.55% to 0.7% of the sample. What was sequenced was memory CD4+ T cells from PBMCs. Interpreted using the paper, the cell subset or site label stands for: CD45RA-negative fraction. The receptors originated from a young man in good health. Some clones in this sample may be carry-over from other donors' samples.

The V and J genes are TRBV19 and TRBJ1-2; no definite D call. The germline V and J ends were trimmed by 1 base and 4 bases, with 10 bases remaining between them. This CDR3 has 14 residues. Germline V gene sequence: CDR1 LNHDA, CDR2 SQIVND (reference sequence). In DNA form, the CDR3 reads TGTGCCAGTAGTATAGGCGACCACTCCTATGGCTACACCTTC. It specifies CASSIGDHSYGYTF.

The CDR3 reads CASSQVDGNTEAFF. In nucleotides, the CDR3 is TGTGCCAGCAGCCAAGTGGACGGGAACACTGAAGCTTTCTTT. This chain connects TRBV4-2 to TRBJ1-1; D is undetermined. The CDR3 runs to 14 residues. V was trimmed by 1 base and J by 1 base, leaving 7 bases between them. Germline CDR1 LGHNA, CDR2 YNFKEQ.